Detailed here is one T cell receptor beta chain. Its target is unknown. Its ends do not fully match the called genes, so a read error is possible. This sample is part of a study of T cell repertoires in cytomegalovirus infection. Each CDR3 protein gets one entry after TCRdb re-called the reads with MiXCR. Among some 940,000 distinct CDR3 sequences, about a third were seen once, and the ten largest hold around 15%. The CDR3 is 16 amino acids. Per germline, CDR1 SGHAT and CDR2 FQNNGV. The specimen comprised cultured CD8+ T cells from PBMCs, sampled from culture after CMV antigen stimulation. The origin of this receptor is a human donor in good health (CMV status not recorded). Some clones in this sample may be carry-over from other donors' samples. J is TRBJ1-6 and V is TRBV11-2; TRBD1 matches 7 bases. The CDR3 nucleotides are TGTGCCAGCAGGTTAGGGTTACAGGGGTATAATTCACCCCTCCACTTT. It specifies CASRLGLQGYNSPLHF.